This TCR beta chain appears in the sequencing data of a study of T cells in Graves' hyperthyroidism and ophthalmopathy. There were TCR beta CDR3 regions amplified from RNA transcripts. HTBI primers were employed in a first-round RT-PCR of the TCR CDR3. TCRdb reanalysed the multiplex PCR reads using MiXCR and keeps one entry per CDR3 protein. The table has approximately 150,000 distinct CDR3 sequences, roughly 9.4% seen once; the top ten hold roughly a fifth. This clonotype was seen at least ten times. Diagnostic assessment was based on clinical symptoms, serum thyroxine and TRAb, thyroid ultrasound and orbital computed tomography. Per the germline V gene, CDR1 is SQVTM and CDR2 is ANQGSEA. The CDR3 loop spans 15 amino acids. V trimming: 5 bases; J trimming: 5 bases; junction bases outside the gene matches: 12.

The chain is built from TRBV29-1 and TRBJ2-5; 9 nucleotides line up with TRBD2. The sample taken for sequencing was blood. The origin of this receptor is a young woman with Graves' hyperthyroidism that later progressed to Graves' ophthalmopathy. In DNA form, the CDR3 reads TGCAGCGTTAAGGGGGCTAGCGGGAATCAGGAGACCCAGTACTTC. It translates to CSVKGASGNQETQYF.